This section outlines one TCR beta chain sequence together with its context. The sample comes from a study of blood T cell repertoires in COVID-19. Whole-study context: Specimens from acute and convalescent COVID-19 originated in the United States, Italy and Spain. Sources were T cells, B-cell-depleted T cells, or PBMCs; the material itself was cDNA or gDNA.

Original methodology: Reference gene primer amplification gave estimated nucleated cell counts. Profiling relied on immunoSEQ multiplex PCR, and the TCRdb table lists in-frame clones only, not all of them. V, J and clone size are those of that table, while D and trimming were read from the DNA. The table includes approximately 56,000 clones, 89% detected once. The sample taken for sequencing was peripheral blood. The source of this sequence is a woman aged 60-75 years with COVID-19, enrolled during active disease.

The CDR3 coding sequence is TGTGCCAGCAGTTCCGTCAATTCCGGGACTAGCGAAGAGACCCAGTACTTC. Its protein product is CASSSVNSGTSEETQYF. The chain links TRBV28 to TRBJ2-5; 10 nucleotides align to TRBD2. Germline CDR1 and CDR2: MDHEN and SYDVKM. The CDR3 is 17 residues long. Trimming took 4 bases from V and 3 from J; bases not matched to a gene: 11.